This section outlines one T cell receptor beta chain sequence together with its context. Its specificity is not known. The TCR beta CDR3 regions underwent amplification from RNA transcripts. First-round RT-PCR with HTBI primers preceded a second-round multiplex PCR. MiXCR, run by TCRdb on the multiplex PCR reads, gives a single entry per CDR3 protein. This table holds tens of thousands of distinct CDR3 sequences, around 52% found once. These data originate in a study of Graves' ophthalmopathy and Graves' hyperthyroidism. Study-wide findings and caveats: A majority of expanded thyroid clonotypes exceeding 0.001 frequency were likewise present in blood.

V lost 4 bases and J lost 9, with 28 bases in between. The CDR3 is 18 amino acids. Germline V gives CDR1 SEHNR, CDR2 FQNEAQ (reference sequence). The receptor comes from an adult man with Graves' ophthalmopathy. The rearrangement uses TRBV7-9 and TRBJ2-1; possible D gene TRBD1, 6 bases. The sequencing sample was made of peripheral blood. The CDR3 DNA sequence: TGTGCCAGCAGCTCGAGGGACACGGCAGAGGAAAGATTGGGTGAGCAGTTCTTC. Amino acid sequence: CASSSRDTAEERLGEQFF.